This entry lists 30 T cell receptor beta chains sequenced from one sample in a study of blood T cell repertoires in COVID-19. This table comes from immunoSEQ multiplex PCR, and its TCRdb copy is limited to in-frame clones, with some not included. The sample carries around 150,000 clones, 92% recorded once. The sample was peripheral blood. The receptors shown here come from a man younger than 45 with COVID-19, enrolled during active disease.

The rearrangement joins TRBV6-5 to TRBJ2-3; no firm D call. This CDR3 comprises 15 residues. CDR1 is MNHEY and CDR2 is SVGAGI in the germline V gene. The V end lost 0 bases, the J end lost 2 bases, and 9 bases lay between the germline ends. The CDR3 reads CASSYSPRFTDTQYF. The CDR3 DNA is TGTGCCAGCAGTTACTCCCCACGGTTCACAGATACGCAGTATTTT.

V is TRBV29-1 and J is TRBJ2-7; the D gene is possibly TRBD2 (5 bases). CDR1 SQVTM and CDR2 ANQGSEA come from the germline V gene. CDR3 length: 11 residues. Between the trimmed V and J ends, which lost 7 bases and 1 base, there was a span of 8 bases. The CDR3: CSGTESYEQYF. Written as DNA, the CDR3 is TGCAGCGGGACTGAGTCCTACGAGCAGTACTTC.

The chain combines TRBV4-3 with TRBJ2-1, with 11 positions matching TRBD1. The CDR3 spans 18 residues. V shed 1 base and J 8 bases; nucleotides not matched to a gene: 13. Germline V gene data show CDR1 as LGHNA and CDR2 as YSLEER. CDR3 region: CASSQGAPGQGALDEQFF. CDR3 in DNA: TGCGCCAGCAGCCAAGGGGCACCTGGACAGGGGGCTTTGGATGAGCAGTTCTTC.

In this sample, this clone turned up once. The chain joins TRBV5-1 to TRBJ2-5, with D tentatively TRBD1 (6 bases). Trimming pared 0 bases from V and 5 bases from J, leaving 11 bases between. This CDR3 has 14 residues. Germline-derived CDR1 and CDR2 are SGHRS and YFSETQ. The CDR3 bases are TGCGCCAGCAGCTTGGGGGGGCGCGAGGAGACCCAGTACTTC. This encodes CASSLGGREETQYF. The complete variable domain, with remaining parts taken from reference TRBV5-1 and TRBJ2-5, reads KAGVTQTPRYLIKTRGQQVTLSCSPISGHRSVSWYQQTPGQGLQFLFEYFSETQRNKGNFPGRFSGRQFSNSRSEMNVSTLELGDSALYLCASSLGGREETQYFGPGTRLLVL.

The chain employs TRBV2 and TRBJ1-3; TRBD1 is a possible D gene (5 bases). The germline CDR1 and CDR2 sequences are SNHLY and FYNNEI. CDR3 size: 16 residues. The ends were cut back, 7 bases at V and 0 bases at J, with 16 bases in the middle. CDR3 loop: CASTISGGSSGNTIYF. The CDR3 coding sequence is TGTGCCAGCACCATAAGCGGGGGAAGCTCTGGAAACACCATATATTTT. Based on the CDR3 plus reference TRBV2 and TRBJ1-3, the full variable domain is EPEVTQTPSHQVTQMGQEVILRCVPISNHLYFYWYRQILGQKVEFLVSFYNNEISEKSEIFDDQFSVERPDGSNFTLKIRSTKLEDSAMYFCASTISGGSSGNTIYFGEGSWLTVV.

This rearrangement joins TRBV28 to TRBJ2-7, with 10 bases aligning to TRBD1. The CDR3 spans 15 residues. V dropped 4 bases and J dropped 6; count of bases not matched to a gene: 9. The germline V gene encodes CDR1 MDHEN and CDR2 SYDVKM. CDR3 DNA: TGTGCCAGCAGTTCCGCCGGGACAGGGGCTACCGAGCAGTACTTC. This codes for CASSSAGTGATEQYF.

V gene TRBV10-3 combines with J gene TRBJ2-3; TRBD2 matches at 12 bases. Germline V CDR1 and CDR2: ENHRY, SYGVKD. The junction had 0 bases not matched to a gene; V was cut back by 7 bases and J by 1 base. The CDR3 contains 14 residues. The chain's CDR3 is CAITSGGGTDTQYF. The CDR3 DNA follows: TGTGCCATCACTAGCGGGGGGGGCACAGATACGCAGTATTTT.

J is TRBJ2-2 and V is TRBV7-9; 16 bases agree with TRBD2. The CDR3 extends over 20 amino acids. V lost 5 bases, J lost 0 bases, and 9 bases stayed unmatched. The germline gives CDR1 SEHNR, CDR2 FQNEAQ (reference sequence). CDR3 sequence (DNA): TGTGCCAGCAGCAGTGGGGGACTAGCGGGAGGGAAAGCGAACACCGGGGAGCTGTTTTTT. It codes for CASSSGGLAGGKANTGELFF.

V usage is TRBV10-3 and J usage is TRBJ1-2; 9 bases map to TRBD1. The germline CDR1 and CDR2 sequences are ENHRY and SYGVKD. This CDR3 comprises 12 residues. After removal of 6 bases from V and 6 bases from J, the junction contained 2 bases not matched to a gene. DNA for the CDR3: TGTGCCATCAGAACAGGGGGCGATGGCTACACCTTC. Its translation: CAIRTGGDGYTF.

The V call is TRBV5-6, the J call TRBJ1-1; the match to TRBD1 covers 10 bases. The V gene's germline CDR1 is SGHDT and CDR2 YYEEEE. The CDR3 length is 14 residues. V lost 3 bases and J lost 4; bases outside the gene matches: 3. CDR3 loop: CASSSRTGGTEAFF. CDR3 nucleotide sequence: TGTGCCAGCAGCTCGCGGACAGGGGGCACTGAAGCTTTCTTT.

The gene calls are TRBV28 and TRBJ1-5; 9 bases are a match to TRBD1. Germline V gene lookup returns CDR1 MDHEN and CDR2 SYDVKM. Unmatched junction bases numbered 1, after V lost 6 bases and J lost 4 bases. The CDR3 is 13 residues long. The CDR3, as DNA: TGTGCCAGCAGCGGACAGGGGAATCAGCCCCAGCATTTT. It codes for CASSGQGNQPQHF.

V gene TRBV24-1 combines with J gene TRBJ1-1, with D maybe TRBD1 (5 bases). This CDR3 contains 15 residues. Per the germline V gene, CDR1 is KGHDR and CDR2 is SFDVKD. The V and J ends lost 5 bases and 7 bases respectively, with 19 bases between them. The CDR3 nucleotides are TGTGCCACCAGTGCCCCGGAGGGCGGGGGTGGTGAAGCTTTCTTT. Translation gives CATSAPEGGGGEAFF.

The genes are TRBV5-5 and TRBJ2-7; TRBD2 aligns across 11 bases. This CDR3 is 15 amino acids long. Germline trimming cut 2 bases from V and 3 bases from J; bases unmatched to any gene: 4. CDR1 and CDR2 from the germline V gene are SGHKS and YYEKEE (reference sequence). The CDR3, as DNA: TGTGCCAGCAGCTTACTAGCGGGGGAAATCTACGAGCAGTACTTC. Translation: CASSLLAGEIYEQYF.

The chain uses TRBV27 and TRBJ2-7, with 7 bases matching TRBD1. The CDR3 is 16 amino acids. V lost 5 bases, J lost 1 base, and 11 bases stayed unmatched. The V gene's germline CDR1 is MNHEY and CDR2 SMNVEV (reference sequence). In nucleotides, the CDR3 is TGTGCCAGCAGTGCCGGCCCAGGACAGGAATCCTACGAGCAGTACTTC. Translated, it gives CASSAGPGQESYEQYF.

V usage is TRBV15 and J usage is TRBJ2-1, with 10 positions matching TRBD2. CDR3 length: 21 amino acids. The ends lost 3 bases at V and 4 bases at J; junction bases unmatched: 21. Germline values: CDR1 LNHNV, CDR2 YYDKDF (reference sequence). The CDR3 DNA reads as TGTGCCACCAGCAGTCGACCCCCTAGCGGGGGATCCCGAAAATCTTACAATGAGCAGTTCTTC. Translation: CATSSRPPSGGSRKSYNEQFF.

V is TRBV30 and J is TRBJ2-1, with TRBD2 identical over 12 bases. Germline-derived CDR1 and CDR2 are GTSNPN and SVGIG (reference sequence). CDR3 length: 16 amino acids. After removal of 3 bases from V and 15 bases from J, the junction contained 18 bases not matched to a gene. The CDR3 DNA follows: TGTGCCTGGAGCGCTAGCAGGCTAGCGGGAGGGCCGAGACCGTTCTTC. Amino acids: CAWSASRLAGGPRPFF. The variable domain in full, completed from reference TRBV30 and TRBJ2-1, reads SQTIHQWPATLVQPVGSPLSLECTVEGTSNPNLYWYRQAAGRGLQLLFYSVGIGQISSEVPQNLSASRPQDRQFILSSKKLLLSDSGFYLCAWSASRLAGGPRPFFGPGTRLTVL.

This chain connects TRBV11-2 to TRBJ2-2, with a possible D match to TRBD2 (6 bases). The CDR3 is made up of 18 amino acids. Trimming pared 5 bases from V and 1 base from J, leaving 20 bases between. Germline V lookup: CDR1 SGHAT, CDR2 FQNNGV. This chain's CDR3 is CASSPPGLGPQNTGELFF. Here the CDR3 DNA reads TGTGCCAGCAGCCCCCCGGGACTGGGGCCCCAGAACACCGGGGAGCTGTTTTTT. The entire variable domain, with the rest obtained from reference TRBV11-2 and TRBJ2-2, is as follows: EAGVAQSPRYKIIEKRQSVAFWCNPISGHATLYWYQQILGQGPKLLIQFQNNGVVDDSQLPKDRFSAERLKGVDSTLKIQPAKLEDSAVYLCASSPPGLGPQNTGELFFGEGSRLTVL.

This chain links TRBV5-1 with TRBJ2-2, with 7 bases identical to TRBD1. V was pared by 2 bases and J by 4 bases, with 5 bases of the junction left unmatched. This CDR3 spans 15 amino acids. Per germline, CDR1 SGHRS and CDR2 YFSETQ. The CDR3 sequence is CASSFRGGSTGELFF. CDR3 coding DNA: TGCGCCAGCAGCTTCCGAGGGGGCAGCACCGGGGAGCTGTTTTTT.

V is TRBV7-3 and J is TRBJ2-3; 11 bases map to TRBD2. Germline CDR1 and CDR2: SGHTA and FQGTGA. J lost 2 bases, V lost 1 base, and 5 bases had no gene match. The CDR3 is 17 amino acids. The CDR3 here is CASSLIPSGGPTDTQYF. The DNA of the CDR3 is TGTGCCAGCAGCTTAATTCCTAGCGGGGGGCCCACAGATACGCAGTATTTT.

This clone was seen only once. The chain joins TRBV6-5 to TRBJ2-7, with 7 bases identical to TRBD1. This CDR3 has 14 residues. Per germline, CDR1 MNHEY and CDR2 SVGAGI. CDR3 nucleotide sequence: TGTGCGACCAAGGGGGCAGGGGGCTCCTACGAGCAGTACTTC. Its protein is CATKGAGGSYEQYF.

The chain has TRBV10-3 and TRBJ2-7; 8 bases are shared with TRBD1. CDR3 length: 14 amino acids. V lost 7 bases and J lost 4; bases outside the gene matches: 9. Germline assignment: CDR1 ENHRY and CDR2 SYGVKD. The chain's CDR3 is CAITIRTGTYEQYF. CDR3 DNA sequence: TGTGCCATCACAATACGGACAGGGACGTACGAGCAGTACTTC.

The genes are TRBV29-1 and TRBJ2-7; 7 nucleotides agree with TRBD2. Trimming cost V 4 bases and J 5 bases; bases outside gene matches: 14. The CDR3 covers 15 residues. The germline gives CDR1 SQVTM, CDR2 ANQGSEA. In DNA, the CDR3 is TGCAGCGTTGCCCCAGGACTAGTTCTGTCCCACGAGCAGTACTTC. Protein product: CSVAPGLVLSHEQYF.

The CDR3 loop reads CASSSTRDRGRRQPQHF. The CDR3 nucleotides are TGTGCCAGCAGTTCCACCCGGGACAGGGGGCGGAGGCAGCCCCAGCATTTT. The rearrangement uses TRBV27 and TRBJ1-5, with TRBD1 matching over 12 bases. The CDR3 contains 17 residues. Unmatched junction bases numbered 11, after V lost 4 bases and J lost 7 bases. Germline CDR1 reads MNHEY; CDR2 reads SMNVEV (reference sequence).

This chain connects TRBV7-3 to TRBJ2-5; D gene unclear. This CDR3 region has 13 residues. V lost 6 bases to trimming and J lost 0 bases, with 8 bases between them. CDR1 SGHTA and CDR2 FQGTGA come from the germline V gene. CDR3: CASSLTDQETQYF. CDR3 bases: TGTGCCAGCAGTCTAACCGACCAAGAGACCCAGTACTTC. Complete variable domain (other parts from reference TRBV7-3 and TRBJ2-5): GAGVSQTPSNKVTEKGKYVELRCDPISGHTALYWYRQSLGQGPEFLIYFQGTGAADDSGLPNDRFFAVRPEGSVSTLKIQRTERGDSAVYLCASSLTDQETQYFGPGTRLLVL.

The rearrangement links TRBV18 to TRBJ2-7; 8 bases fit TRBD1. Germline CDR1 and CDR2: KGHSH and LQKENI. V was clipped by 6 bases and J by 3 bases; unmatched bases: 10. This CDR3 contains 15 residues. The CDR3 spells CASSHGQGFSYEQYF. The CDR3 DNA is TGTGCCAGCTCCCATGGACAGGGCTTTAGCTACGAGCAGTACTTC.

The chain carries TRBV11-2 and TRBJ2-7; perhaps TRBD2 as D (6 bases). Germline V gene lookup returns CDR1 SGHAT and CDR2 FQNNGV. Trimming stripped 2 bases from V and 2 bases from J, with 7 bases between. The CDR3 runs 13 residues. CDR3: CASSLPGAYEQYF. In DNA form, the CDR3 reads TGTGCCAGCAGCTTACCGGGGGCCTACGAGCAGTACTTC.

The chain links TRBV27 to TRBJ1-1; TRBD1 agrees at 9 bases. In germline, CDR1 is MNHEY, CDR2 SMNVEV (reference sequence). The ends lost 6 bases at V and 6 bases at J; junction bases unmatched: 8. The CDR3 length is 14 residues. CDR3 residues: CASSSGQGYAEAFF. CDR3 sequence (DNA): TGTGCCAGCAGCTCGGGACAGGGATACGCTGAAGCTTTCTTT.

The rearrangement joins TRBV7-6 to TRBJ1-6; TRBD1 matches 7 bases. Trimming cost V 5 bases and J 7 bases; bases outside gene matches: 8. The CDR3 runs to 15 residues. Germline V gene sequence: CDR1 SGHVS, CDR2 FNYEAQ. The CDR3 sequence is CASSPRDRPNSPLHF. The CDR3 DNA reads TGTGCCAGCAGCCCCCGGGACAGACCGAATTCACCCCTCCACTTT.

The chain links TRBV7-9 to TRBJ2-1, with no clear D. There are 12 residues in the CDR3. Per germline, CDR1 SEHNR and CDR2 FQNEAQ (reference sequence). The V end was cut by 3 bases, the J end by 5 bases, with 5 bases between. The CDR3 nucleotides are TGTGCCAGCAGCTTCGCAGACAATGAGCAGTTCTTC. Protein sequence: CASSFADNEQFF.

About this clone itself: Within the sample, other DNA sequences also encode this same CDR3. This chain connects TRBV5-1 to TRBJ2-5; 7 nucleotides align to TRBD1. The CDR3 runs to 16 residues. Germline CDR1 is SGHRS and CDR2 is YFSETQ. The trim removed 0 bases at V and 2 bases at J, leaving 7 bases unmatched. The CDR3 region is CASSLEYGRGQETQYF. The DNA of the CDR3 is TGCGCCAGCAGCTTGGAATACGGCAGGGGGCAAGAGACCCAGTACTTC.